This section outlines one T cell receptor (beta chain) sequence together with its context. Antigen: not known. This record belongs to a study of spatial heterogeneity in lung cancer. Study context: Sequence detection consistently recorded a greater number of beta-chain than alpha-chain sequences. Across tumor regions, counts of TCR transcripts showed a strong correlation with a T cell module score derived from matched bulk RNA-seq. The study, taken as a whole, reports: Counts that tracked tumor mutation counts were those of expanded intratumoral alpha and beta TCRs.

The CDR3 length is 16 residues. Germline lookup yields CDR1 SGHTA and CDR2 FQGNSA. Trimming removed 1 base at V and 2 bases at J, with 14 bases between. TCRdb reprocessed the 5' RACE reads with MiXCR, giving one entry per CDR3 protein. The sample shows around 5,200 distinct CDR3 sequences, roughly 16% of them seen only once. Time point specified: sample taken at primary tumor resection. Samples were obtained from about 75 donors, all untreated early-stage non-small cell lung cancer patients. The input material, whole RNA from tumor, nontumor lung or frozen PBMC, was sequenced unsorted. Source: lung tumor tissue, taken at surgery. The chain employs TRBV7-2 and TRBJ1-1, with a possible D match to TRBD1 (5 bases). This sequence originates from a male donor with early-stage non-small cell lung cancer. The DNA for the CDR3 is TGTGCCAGCAGCTTAGGCCCGGGGACTACCAACACTGAAGCTTTCTTT. Protein product: CASSLGPGTTNTEAFF.